Below are 5 T cell receptor beta chains sequenced from a single sample in a study of shared clonotypes between healthy human individuals. Naive CD8 cells were CD45RO-negative, positively selected for CCR7, excluding terminally differentiated effector memory CD45RA+ cells. Libraries were prepared by immunoSEQ multiplex PCR; TCRdb keeps only in-frame clonotypes and omits some of them. Among a few million clones listed, approximately 92% were seen once. Sequencing was performed on naive CD8+ T cells from PBMCs. The receptors shown here come from a man between 18 and 29 years old in good health. Some clones in this sample may be carry-over from other donors' samples.

The CDR3: CASSQGPSPTDTQYF. In nucleotides, the CDR3 is TGCGCCAGCAGCCAAGGACCTTCCCCCACAGATACGCAGTATTTT. The V and J genes are TRBV4-3 and TRBJ2-3; no clear D gene. The CDR3 is 15 amino acids. V shed 1 base and J shed 2 bases, with 10 bases lying between them. CDR1 is LGHNA, CDR2 YSLEER, per germline.

This chain links TRBV11-2 with TRBJ2-1; possible D gene TRBD1, 5 bases. Between the trimmed V and J ends, which lost 2 bases and 12 bases, there was a span of 14 bases. The CDR3 runs 13 residues. Germline V gene lookup returns CDR1 SGHAT and CDR2 FQNNGV. The CDR3 nucleotides read TGTGCCAGCAGCTTATCCAAGGGGCGGACGCAGTTCTTC. The encoded protein is CASSLSKGRTQFF.

The rearrangement links TRBV7-9 to TRBJ2-2; D remains unclear. CDR3 length equals 13 residues. V was pared by 5 bases and J by 4 bases, with 8 bases between. The germline V gene encodes CDR1 SEHNR and CDR2 FQNEAQ (reference sequence). The DNA for the CDR3 is TGTGCCAGCAGCCCGCTGACCACCGGGGAGCTGTTTTTT. It is translated as CASSPLTTGELFF.

This chain uses TRBV9 with TRBJ1-1; D call uncertain. Trimming removed 3 bases from V and 6 bases from J, with 18 bases in between. The CDR3 has 15 amino acids. Germline V gene data show CDR1 as SGDLS and CDR2 as YYNGEE. CDR3 sequence reads: CASSGASVGSPEAFF. Written as DNA, the CDR3 is TGTGCCAGCAGCGGGGCCTCTGTGGGGTCCCCTGAAGCTTTCTTT.

The V and J genes are TRBV29-1 and TRBJ2-7; D is ambiguous. Trimming pared 5 bases from V and 4 bases from J, leaving 12 bases between. The CDR3 is 12 residues long. CDR1 SQVTM and CDR2 ANQGSEA come from the germline V gene. The CDR3 bases are TGCAGCGTTCGGCTGTTGGGGTACGAGCAGTACTTC. Translation: CSVRLLGYEQYF.